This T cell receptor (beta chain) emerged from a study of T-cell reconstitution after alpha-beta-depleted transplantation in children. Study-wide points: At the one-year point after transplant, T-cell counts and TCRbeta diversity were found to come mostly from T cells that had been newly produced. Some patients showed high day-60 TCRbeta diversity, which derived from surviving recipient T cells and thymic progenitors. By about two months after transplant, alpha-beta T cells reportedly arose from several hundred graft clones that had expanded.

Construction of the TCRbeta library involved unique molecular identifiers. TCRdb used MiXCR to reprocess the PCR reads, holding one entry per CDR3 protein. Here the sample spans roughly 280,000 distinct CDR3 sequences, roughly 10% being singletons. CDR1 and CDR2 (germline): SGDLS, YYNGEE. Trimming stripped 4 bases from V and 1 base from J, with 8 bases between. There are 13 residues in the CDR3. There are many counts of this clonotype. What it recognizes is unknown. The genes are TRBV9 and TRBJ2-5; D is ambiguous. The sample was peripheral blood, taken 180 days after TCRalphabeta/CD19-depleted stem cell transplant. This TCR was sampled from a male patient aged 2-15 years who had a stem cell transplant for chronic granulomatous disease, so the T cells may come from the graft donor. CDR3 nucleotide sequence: TGTGCCAGCAGCCACCTTGCCCAAGAGACCCAGTACTTC. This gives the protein CASSHLAQETQYF.